A single sample is the source of the 29 T cell receptor beta chains below, sequenced in a study of tumour-infiltrating T cells in Burkitt lymphoma (dated by TCRdb to between 2020 and 2021). The library was generated by the immunoSEQ multiplex PCR assay. TCRdb limited this immuneACCESS table to in-frame rearrangements with V and J called. A share of clones is missing; checked studies link under half to unresolved V genes, and the rest is unexplained. Present in this sample are approximately 15,000 clones, around 30% of which were seen just once. The top ten hold about 6% of the sample. Sequencing used tumor tissue. The receptors here all came from a human donor with diffuse large B-cell lymphoma.

The chain couples TRBV10-3 to TRBJ1-3; TRBD1 aligns across 7 bases. CDR1 and CDR2 from the germline V gene are ENHRY and SYGVKD. J lost 7 bases, V lost 2 bases, and 5 bases had no gene match. This CDR3 is built from 14 residues. DNA of the CDR3: TGTGCCATCAGTGAGACAGGGGCCGGGAACACCATATATTTT. Amino acids: CAISETGAGNTIYF.

The chain combines TRBV30 with TRBJ1-4, with 7 bases fitting TRBD1. CDR1 GTSNPN and CDR2 SVGIG come from the germline V gene (reference sequence). The V and J ends lost 5 bases and 5 bases, in that order; junction bases with no gene match: 5. The CDR3 has 13 amino acids. The CDR3 sequence: CAWSDRPNEKLFF. CDR3 coding DNA: TGTGCCTGGTCGGACAGGCCAAATGAAAAACTGTTTTTT.

Relative to its sample, this clone is medium-sized (0.01 to 0.1%). V usage is TRBV7-7 and J usage is TRBJ2-1; 9 bases fit TRBD2. The germline CDR1 and CDR2 sequences are SSHAT and FNYEAQ (reference sequence). The J segment lost 5 bases and the V segment lost 2 bases, leaving 7 bases of the junction unmatched. The CDR3 is 16 residues long. CDR3 amino acids: CASSLTAGGGHNEQFF. DNA for the CDR3: TGTGCCAGCAGCTTAACTGCGGGAGGGGGCCACAATGAGCAGTTCTTC.

V usage is TRBV6-1 and J usage is TRBJ2-2; D assignment may be TRBD1 or TRBD2 (5 bases each). CDR3 length: 14 residues. Germline values: CDR1 MNHNS, CDR2 SASEGT. The germline V and J ends were trimmed by 4 bases and 9 bases, with 15 bases remaining between them. The CDR3 sequence is CASSVGEMARELFF. The CDR3, as DNA: TGTGCCAGCAGTGTGGGGGAGATGGCCAGGGAGCTGTTTTTT.

The rearrangement links TRBV9 to TRBJ1-1; D remains unclear. The CDR3 has 14 amino acids. Germline V gene sequence: CDR1 SGDLS, CDR2 YYNGEE. With 9 bases removed from V and 0 bases from J, the gap between germline ends came to 15 bases. DNA for the CDR3: TGTGCCACGAAGCAGTTGGACCTGAACACTGAAGCTTTCTTT. This translates into CATKQLDLNTEAFF.

The sample holds a few counts of this clone. The chain has TRBV19 and TRBJ2-2; 7 bases line up with TRBD2. CDR1 is LNHDA, CDR2 SQIVND, per germline (reference sequence). Germline trimming cut 3 bases from V and 5 bases from J; bases unmatched to any gene: 12. The CDR3 is 17 amino acids. The CDR3 coding sequence is TGTGCCAGTAGTATCCAATGGGCGGGAGATGGAACCGGGGAGCTGTTTTTT. This sequence encodes CASSIQWAGDGTGELFF. Full variable domain (outside the CDR3, taken from reference TRBV19 and TRBJ2-2): DGGITQSPKYLFRKEGQNVTLSCEQNLNHDAMYWYRQDPGQGLRLIYYSQIVNDFQKGDIAEGYSVSREKKESFPLTVTSAQKNPTAFYLCASSIQWAGDGTGELFFGEGSRLTVL.

This clone was detected a few times. V usage is TRBV4-1 and J usage is TRBJ1-2; TRBD1 might be the D (5 bases). V gave up 0 bases and J gave up 4 bases, with 15 bases separating them. The CDR3 has 16 residues. Germline CDR1 is MGHRA and CDR2 is YSYEKL. The CDR3, as DNA: TGCGCCAGCAGCCAAGATTGGGGGAGGCGAAGCTATGGCTACACCTTC. Protein product: CASSQDWGRRSYGYTF.

The rearrangement links TRBV28 to TRBJ2-2, with TRBD1 matching over 7 bases. The V segment lost 8 bases and the J segment 6 bases; nucleotides outside the gene matches: 9. CDR1 is MDHEN and CDR2 is SYDVKM in the germline V gene. The CDR3 totals 14 residues. The CDR3 DNA follows: TGTGCCAGCTACAGGGGTTTGGGTGCCGGGGAGCTGTTTTTT. Residues: CASYRGLGAGELFF.

The chain combines TRBV2 with TRBJ2-2; D perhaps matches TRBD2 (5 bases). V lost 7 bases, J lost 0 bases, and 12 bases lay in between. This CDR3 has 15 amino acids. CDR1 is SNHLY and CDR2 is FYNNEI in the germline V gene. CDR3 nucleotide sequence: TGTGCCAGCAAAGCGGCCCGAACGAACACCGGGGAGCTGTTTTTT. Its translation: CASKAARTNTGELFF. The whole variable domain, filled in from reference TRBV2 and TRBJ2-2, reads EPEVTQTPSHQVTQMGQEVILRCVPISNHLYFYWYRQILGQKVEFLVSFYNNEISEKSEIFDDQFSVERPDGSNFTLKIRSTKLEDSAMYFCASKAARTNTGELFFGEGSRLTVL.

V is TRBV2 and J is TRBJ2-7, with 10 bases matching TRBD1. Trimming at V came to 3 bases and at J to 5 bases, leaving 7 bases not matched to a gene. The CDR3 has 15 residues. Germline CDR1 reads SNHLY; CDR2 reads FYNNEI. CDR3 nucleotide sequence: TGTGCCAGCAGTGACCGGGGACAGGGGATAGACGAGCAGTACTTC. It encodes CASSDRGQGIDEQYF. Full variable domain (rest looked up from reference TRBV2 and TRBJ2-7): EPEVTQTPSHQVTQMGQEVILRCVPISNHLYFYWYRQILGQKVEFLVSFYNNEISEKSEIFDDQFSVERPDGSNFTLKIRSTKLEDSAMYFCASSDRGQGIDEQYFGPGTRLTVT.

This clone was counted only a few times. The rearrangement joins TRBV27 to TRBJ2-7; D uncertain. Trimming took off 3 bases at V and 0 bases at J, with 9 bases between the two ends. The CDR3 covers 14 residues. Germline CDR1 MNHEY, CDR2 SMNVEV (reference sequence). The CDR3 sequence is CASSFRDSSYEQYF. In nucleotides, the CDR3 is TGTGCCAGCAGTTTTAGGGATAGCTCCTACGAGCAGTACTTC.

V and J are TRBV9 and TRBJ1-2; D gene unclear. V was shortened by 3 bases and J by 0 bases, with 9 bases between the two germline ends. The CDR3 length is 14 residues. CDR1 is SGDLS and CDR2 is YYNGEE in the germline V gene. For the CDR3, the DNA is TGTGCCAGCAGCGCGGACCGAGCTAACTATGGCTACACCTTC. It encodes CASSADRANYGYTF.

This clone has just a few counts. The chain uses TRBV20-1 and TRBJ1-2; D ambiguous. Trimming pared 0 bases from V and 10 bases from J, leaving 6 bases between. The CDR3 is 10 residues long. CDR1 is DFQATT and CDR2 is SNEGSKA in the germline V gene (reference sequence). The chain's CDR3 is CSARDRDYTF. In nucleotides, the CDR3 is TGCAGTGCTAGAGATAGGGACTACACCTTC.

The chain links TRBV7-9 to TRBJ1-1; the match to TRBD1 covers 8 bases. Germline V CDR1 and CDR2: SEHNR, FQNEAQ (reference sequence). The CDR3 has 17 residues. J gave up 6 bases and V 3 bases, and 15 bases lay outside the gene matches. The CDR3 nucleotides are TGTGCCAGCAGCTTCGTCGGGACAGGCGAAATTCGATCTGAAGCTTTCTTT. Translated, it gives CASSFVGTGEIRSEAFF. The full variable domain, in which reference TRBV7-9 and TRBJ1-1 provide the parts outside the CDR3, is DTGVSQNPRHKITKRGQNVTFRCDPISEHNRLYWYRQTLGQGPEFLTYFQNEAQLEKSRLLSDRFSAERPKGSFSTLEIQRTEQGDSAMYLCASSFVGTGEIRSEAFFGQGTRLTVV.

The chain links TRBV5-1 to TRBJ2-2; TRBD2 matches at 10 bases. This CDR3 comprises 15 residues. V lost 6 bases and J lost 2; bases outside the gene matches: 4. From germline, CDR1 is SGHRS and CDR2 YFSETQ. The CDR3 loop reads CASTSSGGNTGELFF. The CDR3, as DNA: TGCGCCAGCACCTCTAGCGGGGGTAACACCGGGGAGCTGTTTTTT.

This chain uses TRBV7-8 with TRBJ2-6; tentative D call: TRBD1 (5 bases). With 5 bases removed from V and 0 bases from J, the gap between germline ends came to 17 bases. This CDR3 comprises 18 residues. Germline CDR1 reads SGHVS; CDR2 reads FQNEAQ. CDR3 nucleotide sequence: TGTGCCAGCAGCCCCAGGGCAGGCCTTATCTCTGGGGCCAACGTCCTGACTTTC. This codes for CASSPRAGLISGANVLTF. Complete variable domain (other parts from reference TRBV7-8 and TRBJ2-6): GAGVSQSPRYKVAKRGQDVALRCDPISGHVSLFWYQQALGQGPEFLTYFQNEAQLDKSGLPSDRFFAERPEGSVSTLKIQRTQQEDSAVYLCASSPRAGLISGANVLTFGAGSRLTVL.

This rearrangement joins TRBV27 to TRBJ2-2; the D is unclear. The CDR3 is 14 residues long. Germline V lookup: CDR1 MNHEY, CDR2 SMNVEV (reference sequence). V was shortened by 1 base and J by 2 bases, with 5 bases between the two germline ends. The CDR3 region is CASSLWTNTGELFF. The CDR3 DNA is TGTGCCAGCAGTTTATGGACCAACACCGGGGAGCTGTTTTTT.

This clone was observed a few times. V usage is TRBV29-1 and J usage is TRBJ2-5, with TRBD2 matching over 9 bases. V was clipped by 7 bases and J by 1 base; unmatched bases: 4. The CDR3 covers 13 residues. Germline-derived CDR1 and CDR2 are SQVTM and ANQGSEA. CDR3 coding DNA: TGCAGCGCGAGCGGGAGGTTCCAAGAGACCCAGTACTTC. Residues: CSASGRFQETQYF.

About this clone itself: A read error may explain this, as a much larger clone is one base away. The chain employs TRBV6-5 and TRBJ1-5; 7 bases fit TRBD2. The J call could be wrong; TRBJ2-3 is a better fit for the DNA end. Germline-derived CDR1 and CDR2 are MNHEY and SVGAGI. This CDR3 contains 13 residues. CDR3 loop: CASRGGSNQPQYF. The CDR3 coding sequence is TGTGCCAGCAGGGGAGGGAGTAATCAGCCCCAGTATTTT.

The chain employs TRBV7-9 and TRBJ2-2; D is undetermined. The CDR3 has 14 residues. Trimming stripped 1 base from V and 6 bases from J, with 9 bases between. Looked up from germline, CDR1 is SEHNR and CDR2 is FQNEAQ (reference sequence). CDR3 coding DNA: TGTGCCAGCAGCTTAGATATTTCTTCCGGGGAGCTGTTTTTT. Translating gives CASSLDISSGELFF.

This clone came up a few times. This sequence joins TRBV27 and TRBJ2-5, with D maybe TRBD2 (5 bases). The germline CDR1 and CDR2 sequences are MNHEY and SMNVEV (reference sequence). The CDR3 runs 15 residues. V was cut by 5 bases and J by 4 bases, with 17 bases left in between. The CDR3 DNA sequence: TGTGCCAGCAGTGTCGTCCGGGAAGTTCCAGAGACCCAGTACTTC. The encoded protein is CASSVVREVPETQYF.

V and J are TRBV7-9 and TRBJ2-5, with 7 bases aligning to TRBD2. V lost 1 base to trimming and J lost 12 bases; unmatched junction nucleotides: 5. This CDR3 comprises 12 residues. CDR1 SEHNR and CDR2 FQNEAQ come from the germline V gene (reference sequence). CDR3 in amino acids: CASSLGGAGEYF. The CDR3 DNA reads TGTGCCAGCAGCTTAGGAGGGGCGGGAGAGTACTTC.

The gene calls are TRBV9 and TRBJ2-7; D possibly corresponds to TRBD2 (6 bases). V was pared by 4 bases and J by 9 bases, with 23 bases between. The germline gives CDR1 SGDLS, CDR2 YYNGEE. The CDR3 is 15 amino acids. The CDR3 region is CASSLTSRRDLGQYF. CDR3 nucleotide sequence: TGTGCCAGCAGCCTTACCAGTCGGAGGGACCTGGGGCAGTACTTC.

The V gene is TRBV27, the J gene TRBJ2-2; 8 nucleotides align to TRBD1. CDR1 is MNHEY, CDR2 SMNVEV, per germline (reference sequence). The V segment lost 5 bases and the J segment 3 bases; nucleotides outside the gene matches: 14. This CDR3 is built from 18 residues. The DNA for the CDR3 is TGTGCCAGCAGTCCATCCAAAGGACAGGGCCCGCACACCGGGGAGCTGTTTTTT. This gives the protein CASSPSKGQGPHTGELFF.

The sample holds a few counts of this clone. The chain is built from TRBV5-6 and TRBJ2-1; 9 nucleotides line up with TRBD1. Germline assignment: CDR1 SGHDT and CDR2 YYEEEE. The CDR3 loop spans 18 amino acids. With 7 bases clipped from V and 1 base from J, the junction kept 15 bases outside the gene matches. The CDR3 nucleotides read TGTGCCAGCTTAACAGGGGGCGGGAATCGGGAGTCCTACAATGAGCAGTTCTTC. It is translated as CASLTGGGNRESYNEQFF.

The chain employs TRBV19 and TRBJ2-7; 11 nucleotides line up with TRBD1. Trimming cost V 5 bases and J 2 bases; bases outside gene matches: 5. The CDR3 covers 15 residues. Germline values: CDR1 LNHDA, CDR2 SQIVND (reference sequence). The CDR3 reads CASSGQGAFTYEQYF. The CDR3 coding sequence is TGTGCCAGTAGTGGACAGGGGGCGTTTACCTACGAGCAGTACTTC. Based on the CDR3 plus reference TRBV19 and TRBJ2-7, the full variable domain is DGGITQSPKYLFRKEGQNVTLSCEQNLNHDAMYWYRQDPGQGLRLIYYSQIVNDFQKGDIAEGYSVSREKKESFPLTVTSAQKNPTAFYLCASSGQGAFTYEQYFGPGTRLTVT.

This clone was counted only a few times. This chain uses TRBV18 with TRBJ1-1; D is uncertain. The CDR3 covers 13 residues. V shed 4 bases and J shed 6 bases, with 12 bases lying between them. Germline-derived CDR1 and CDR2 are KGHSH and LQKENI. The CDR3 loop is CASSQFQVPEAFF. The CDR3 nucleotides are TGTGCCAGCTCACAATTCCAAGTCCCTGAAGCTTTCTTT.

This clone was observed a few times. The V call is TRBV4-1, the J call TRBJ1-2; 7 bases align to TRBD1. V lost 4 bases, J lost 2 bases, and 10 bases stayed unmatched. The CDR3 contains 16 residues. Germline lookup yields CDR1 MGHRA and CDR2 YSYEKL. CDR3 coding DNA: TGCGCCAGCAGCCCTTACTCCGACAGGGTAAACTATGGCTACACCTTC. This codes for CASSPYSDRVNYGYTF.

This clone appeared a single time. The V and J genes are TRBV2 and TRBJ2-3, with D uncertain. CDR1 is SNHLY, CDR2 FYNNEI, per germline. The CDR3 has 13 residues. Trimming removed 2 bases at V and 4 bases at J, with 7 bases between. The CDR3 is CASSERVPDTQYF. The DNA for the CDR3 is TGTGCCAGCAGTGAACGGGTTCCAGATACGCAGTATTTT. Looking up the rest from reference TRBV2 and TRBJ2-3 gives the full variable domain: EPEVTQTPSHQVTQMGQEVILRCVPISNHLYFYWYRQILGQKVEFLVSFYNNEISEKSEIFDDQFSVERPDGSNFTLKIRSTKLEDSAMYFCASSERVPDTQYFGPGTRLTVL.